What follows is one TCR beta chain and its context. This receptor's antigen is unknown. There are no base qualities to consult, and no much larger clone falls within one base. The donors were healthy, HIV-negative adults with no recently reported acute infections or vaccinations. Every donor was a Caucasian adult living in Nashville, Tennessee, USA. Magnetic negative selection was used to enrich CD4+ T cells, after which naive cells were positively selected on CD45RA and the negative fraction became the memory subset. Blood was collected by leukapheresis, and PBMCs were isolated by Ficoll-Histopaque density gradient centrifugation and then cryopreserved in liquid nitrogen vapor phase. Analytical flow cytometry was used to check the purity and quantity of every magnetically sorted T cell population. Each sorted fraction had its genomic DNA isolated and then quantified by UV absorbance on a Nanodrop 2000c.

The source of the sample is a study of shared clonotypes between healthy human individuals (dated by TCRdb to between 2020 and 2021). For the study in its entirety: The cohort included three men and a couple of women between 18 and 49 years of age. For each donor, CD4 naive and CD4 memory were each given three plates, CD8 naive was given two plates, and CD8 memory was given one plate. To estimate repertoire size and how much clonotype sharing occurs between individuals, the study deeply sequenced the blood TCR repertoires of about five healthy adults. To increase sequencing depth and limit assay-specific biases, different laboratories used diverse techniques to prepare libraries and sequence TCR repertoires. Between about 0.94 and 8.9 billion PBMCs per donor were obtained by leukapheresis. General conclusions and limits of the study: Roughly 5% of naive CD4, 3% to 4% of naive CD8, roughly 2.5% of memory CD4, and about 0.4% of memory CD8 clonotypes were shared across a few donors. Incomplete sequencing was indicated by rarefaction of sorted-subset datasets, despite the large sequencing depth. The small number of donors limited the genetic and exposure-history diversity represented. Compared with non-shared clonotypes, clonotypes shared by all four sorted-subset donors had higher generation probabilities. Naive subsets generally had larger estimated clonotype richness than memory subsets. Sampling was restricted to blood, and TCR repertoires in tissue are likely to differ from TCR repertoires in blood. Based on pairwise subsampling, the degree of clonotype sharing among donors was expected to be affected by sequencing depth.

The CDR3 measures 15 amino acids from cysteine to phenylalanine. Kept here is only the CDR3 DNA, which spans 45 bases and is read in frame from base 1. From V the trimming removes 5 bases and from J it removes 10 bases, while the gene matches leave 9 bases of the junction unaccounted for. Looking up the germline V gene yields CDR1 SGHTA and CDR2 FQGNSA. TCR CDR3 regions were amplified from genomic DNA by multiplex PCR using the deep immunoSEQ assay. Genomic DNA extracted from each cell subset was distributed evenly over all wells of several immunoSEQ 96-well plates, and each plate served as one replicate. Each replicate PCR for sorted subsets received around 200 ng genomic DNA, equal to roughly 30,000 T cell genomes. The purified libraries were quantified using a Qubit 3.0 fluorometer, sized with a Bioanalyzer 2100, and then quantified again using the KAPA Library Quantification kit. A separate single-read 150-cycle Illumina NextSeq 550 flow cell was used to sequence each immunoSEQ 96-well plate. The paper's data handling went like this. Because the immunoSEQ output included only junctional sequences and no quality scores, the filtering could not be the same as the filtering used for full-length reads. To assign V/J genes and CDR3, sequences were annotated against IMGT germline references using PyIR, a Python wrapper for IgBLAST v1.9. Reads with weak V/J assignments (E-value above 1e-6), missing CDR3, stop codons, out-of-frame junctions, or ambiguous translated residues were removed. V3J clonotypes were defined as sequences sharing an identical inferred V gene, J gene, and CDR3 amino acid sequence. The percentage overlap between two repertoires was calculated by dividing the number of shared unique clonotypes by the size of the smaller repertoire. Repertoire richness was assessed with RTK rarefaction, the Chao1 estimator, and Recon v2.1 estimates of unobserved clonotypes. Generation probabilities were computed with OLGA for all TCRbeta clonotypes obtained by the gDNA method from a handful of donors. The table was pulled from immuneACCESS by TCRdb, which kept in-frame rearrangements only. Such tables lose some clones; where checked, under half of the loss comes from unresolved V genes, and the rest has no known cause. The V and J calls and clone size were taken over from that table, and D and trimming were inferred from the DNA. The sample table contains just over 2,000,000 clones; only one count was recorded for roughly 95% of them. Together, the top ten hold roughly 0.13% of the sample.

This TCR came from a man in his late teens or twenties in good health. The sample consisted of naive CD4+ T cells sorted from blood. The cell subset or site label of this sample denotes: CD45RA+ positively selected. The chain was built from TRBV7-2 and TRBJ1-6, and TRBD1 aligns with 9 junction nucleotides. The CDR3 corresponds to CASSLRGTGRSPLHF. In nucleotide form, the sequence is TGTGCCAGCAGCCTAAGGGGGACAGGGCGGTCACCCCTCCACTTT.